This T cell receptor beta chain was sequenced for a study of blood T cell repertoires in COVID-19. The germline gives CDR1 SGHVS, CDR2 FQNEAQ. The CDR3 length is 14 residues. V trimming: 5 bases; J trimming: 4 bases; junction bases outside the gene matches: 4. Method: immunoSEQ multiplex PCR; TCRdb's copy keeps in-frame clones and lacks some. The repertoire holds 150,000 to 200,000 clones, with 60% to 80% as singletons. This rearrangement joins TRBV7-8 to TRBJ2-2; TRBD1 aligns across 7 bases. Sequencing was done on a sample of peripheral blood. This receptor was obtained from a woman in her sixties or seventies with acute or convalescent COVID-19. DNA for the CDR3: TGTGCCAGCAGCAGACAGGGTAGCACCGGGGAGCTGTTTTTT. This encodes CASSRQGSTGELFF.